This TCR beta chain was sequenced for a study of T cell changes during pregnancy in multiple sclerosis. Data came from immunoSEQ multiplex PCR; TCRdb stores just in-frame clones and leaves some out. The table lists 25,000 to 35,000 clones, roughly nine tenths of them singletons. There are 15 residues in the CDR3. V dropped 5 bases and J dropped 3; count of bases not matched to a gene: 8. CDR1 and CDR2 (germline): MNHEY, SVGAGI. This TCR was sampled from a female donor with multiple sclerosis, enrolled in a pregnancy study. The source material was CD8+ T cells from peripheral blood mononuclear cells, sampled in the second trimester of pregnancy. This chain links TRBV6-5 with TRBJ2-7; TRBD1 matches at 9 bases. Written as DNA, the CDR3 is TGTGCCAGCAGTAGTCCGGGACAGGGAAACTACGAGCAGTACTTC. The encoded protein is CASSSPGQGNYEQYF.